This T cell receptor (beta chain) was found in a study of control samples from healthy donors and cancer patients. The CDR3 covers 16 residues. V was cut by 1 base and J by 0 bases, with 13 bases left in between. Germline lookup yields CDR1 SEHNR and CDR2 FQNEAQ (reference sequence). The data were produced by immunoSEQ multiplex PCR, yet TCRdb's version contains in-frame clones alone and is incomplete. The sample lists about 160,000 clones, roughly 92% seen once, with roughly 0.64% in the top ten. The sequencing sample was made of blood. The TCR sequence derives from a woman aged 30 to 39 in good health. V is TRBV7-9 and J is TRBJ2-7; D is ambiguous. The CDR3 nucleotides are TGTGCCAGCAGCTTAGGTTCAGGCGACGCCTCCTACGAGCAGTACTTC. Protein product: CASSLGSGDASYEQYF.